Following are 31 T cell receptor beta chains from one sample sequenced in a study of T-cell reconstitution after alpha-beta-depleted transplantation in children. Unique molecular identifiers were used in preparing the TCRbeta library. TCRdb re-called the PCR reads with MiXCR, one entry per CDR3 protein. This table holds 210,000 or so distinct CDR3 sequences, around 10% found once. The starting material was PBMCs from the stem cell graft donor, obtained from the stem cell graft. The receptors were sampled from a human donor who donated a stem cell graft to a child with acute lymphoblastic leukemia.

This clonotype was picked up many times. V and J are TRBV7-9 and TRBJ2-6, with D unresolved. This CDR3 has 13 amino acids. Germline CDR1 reads SEHNR; CDR2 reads FQNEAQ (reference sequence). V lost 6 bases and J lost 8, with 11 bases in between. The CDR3 nucleotides are TGTGCCAGCAGTCCTAGTATGTCCAACGTCCTGACTTTC. It translates to CASSPSMSNVLTF.

The chain has TRBV12-3 or TRBV12-4 and TRBJ1-2; 7 positions match TRBD1. V lost 7 bases, J lost 7 bases, and 12 bases stayed unmatched. This CDR3 contains 14 residues. In DNA form, the CDR3 reads TGTGCCAGCACCACTATACAACAGGGGACTGGCTACACCTTC. It specifies CASTTIQQGTGYTF.

In its sample, this clonotype was seen many times. The rearrangement uses TRBV7-2 and TRBJ2-1; the D is unclear. The CDR3 contains 12 residues. CDR1 and CDR2 from the germline V gene are SGHTA and FQGNSA. The V and J ends lost 6 bases and 4 bases respectively, with 7 bases between them. This CDR3 reads CASRLLYNEQFF. CDR3 DNA sequence: TGTGCCAGCAGGTTACTATACAATGAGCAGTTCTTC.

This clonotype was seen a handful of times. The chain carries TRBV5-1 and TRBJ2-6; the D is unclear. The CDR3 sequence is 17 residues long. V gave up 0 bases and J gave up 0 bases, with 10 bases separating them. Germline V gives CDR1 SGHRS, CDR2 YFSETQ. The CDR3 coding sequence is TGCGCCAGCAGCTTGGGGGCAGTGCACTCTGGGGCCAACGTCCTGACTTTC. It yields the protein CASSLGAVHSGANVLTF. The full variable domain, completed using reference TRBV5-1 and TRBJ2-6, is KAGVTQTPRYLIKTRGQQVTLSCSPISGHRSVSWYQQTPGQGLQFLFEYFSETQRNKGNFPGRFSGRQFSNSRSEMNVSTLELGDSALYLCASSLGAVHSGANVLTFGAGSRLTVL.

This clonotype was seen ten or more times. The chain is built from TRBV18 and TRBJ1-5, with 7 bases identical to TRBD1. CDR1 and CDR2 from the germline V gene are KGHSH and LQKENI. J gave up 7 bases and V 2 bases, and 11 bases lay outside the gene matches. The CDR3 runs to 16 residues. The CDR3 sequence: CASSPILDRVHQPQHF. The CDR3, as DNA: TGTGCCAGCTCACCAATTCTCGACAGGGTACACCAGCCCCAGCATTTT. The entire variable domain, with the rest obtained from reference TRBV18 and TRBJ1-5, is as follows: NAGVMQNPRHLVRRRGQEARLRCSPMKGHSHVYWYRQLPEEGLKFMVYLQKENIIDESGMPKERFSAEFPKEGPSILRIQQVVRGDSAAYFCASSPILDRVHQPQHFGDGTRLSIL.

The genes are TRBV9 and TRBJ1-1, with D maybe TRBD1 (6 bases). In germline, CDR1 is SGDLS, CDR2 YYNGEE. This CDR3 has 14 residues. V was trimmed by 5 bases and J by 3 bases, leaving 14 bases between them. The CDR3 here is CASSKRNRDTEAFF. CDR3 coding DNA: TGTGCCAGCAGTAAAAGGAACAGGGACACTGAAGCTTTCTTT.

This clonotype turned up a few times. The chain employs TRBV2 and TRBJ2-1; 7 positions match TRBD2. This CDR3 has 15 residues. V was pared by 2 bases and J by 4 bases, with 5 bases of the junction left unmatched. Germline V gene sequence: CDR1 SNHLY, CDR2 FYNNEI. The CDR3 DNA reads as TGTGCCAGCAGTGAAAGCGGGGCCGGATACAATGAGCAGTTCTTC. Protein sequence: CASSESGAGYNEQFF.

There are many counts of this clonotype. This chain connects TRBV12-3 or TRBV12-4 to TRBJ1-2; 7 bases are a match to TRBD1. This CDR3 is built from 15 residues. Losses at the gene ends were 0 bases for V and 4 bases for J; bases not matched to a gene: 5. The DNA of the CDR3 is TGTGCCAGCAGTTTAGCGGACAGGTTGGGCTATGGCTACACCTTC. Translated: CASSLADRLGYGYTF.

J is TRBJ1-2 and V is TRBV7-2; a possible D gene is TRBD1 (5 bases). The length of the CDR3 is 15 residues. The V end lost 1 base, the J end lost 3 bases, and 12 bases lay between the germline ends. Germline V gene sequence: CDR1 SGHTA, CDR2 FQGNSA. CDR3 sequence reads: CASSLGDSQDYGYTF. CDR3 nucleotide sequence: TGTGCCAGCAGCTTAGGAGACAGCCAGGACTATGGCTACACCTTC.

The chain is built from TRBV11-2 and TRBJ1-1; the match to TRBD1 covers 9 bases. From germline, CDR1 is SGHAT and CDR2 FQNNGV. The CDR3 extends over 17 amino acids. J lost 2 bases, V lost 7 bases, and 14 bases had no gene match. DNA of the CDR3: TGTGCCAGCAAGAAAAGAGCCCCGGGACAGGGTAACACTGAAGCTTTCTTT. It encodes CASKKRAPGQGNTEAFF.

The CDR3 loop reads CSALGGRAVVDNEQFF. As DNA, the CDR3 is TGCAGTGCTCTAGGTGGCAGGGCGGTTGTGGACAATGAGCAGTTCTTC. The gene calls are TRBV20-1 and TRBJ2-1, with a tentative D call TRBD1 (5 bases). CDR1 DFQATT and CDR2 SNEGSKA come from the germline V gene (reference sequence). The V end lost 5 bases, the J end lost 5 bases, and 22 bases lay between the germline ends. The CDR3 runs 16 residues.

This clonotype appeared a few times. The rearrangement links TRBV2 to TRBJ2-3; 11 positions agree with TRBD2. Trimming removed 7 bases from V and 0 bases from J; junction bases left unmatched: 12. Per the germline V gene, CDR1 is SNHLY and CDR2 is FYNNEI. The CDR3 has 18 amino acids. The CDR3 spells CASNDPLAGGTSTDTQYF. The CDR3 coding sequence is TGTGCCAGCAACGACCCCCTAGCGGGGGGTACTAGCACAGATACGCAGTATTTT.

The V gene is TRBV5-1, the J gene TRBJ2-2, with 11 bases identical to TRBD1. CDR1 SGHRS and CDR2 YFSETQ come from the germline V gene. V dropped 4 bases and J dropped 6; count of bases not matched to a gene: 8. The CDR3 spans 16 residues. CDR3 loop: CASSPRDRGLSGELFF. CDR3 nucleotide sequence: TGCGCCAGCAGCCCCCGGGACAGGGGGTTGTCCGGGGAGCTGTTTTTT.

This clonotype was counted only a few times. V usage is TRBV2 and J usage is TRBJ2-3, with TRBD2 identical over 7 bases. Looked up from germline, CDR1 is SNHLY and CDR2 is FYNNEI. The junction had 7 bases not matched to a gene; V was cut back by 8 bases and J by 2 bases. The CDR3 consists of 14 residues. CDR3 loop: CASGPGLLTDTQYF. The CDR3 DNA is TGTGCCAGCGGCCCGGGACTACTCACAGATACGCAGTATTTT.

This clonotype was detected a few times. This sequence joins TRBV5-1 and TRBJ1-2; possible D gene TRBD1, 6 bases. Trimming shortened V by 2 bases and J by 7 bases, and 15 bases separated the two germline ends. CDR1 is SGHRS and CDR2 is YFSETQ in the germline V gene. The CDR3 is 14 amino acids. In DNA form, the CDR3 reads TGCGCCAGCAGCTTCACAACGGACAGTAGTGGCTACACCTTC. Residues: CASSFTTDSSGYTF.

This clonotype was seen more than once but under ten times. This chain links TRBV7-6 with TRBJ2-2; no definite D call. Germline V gene lookup returns CDR1 SGHVS and CDR2 FNYEAQ. There are 14 residues in the CDR3. The ends were cut back, 3 bases at V and 0 bases at J, with 5 bases in the middle. CDR3 region: CASSLVSNTGELFF. The CDR3 DNA sequence: TGTGCCAGCAGCTTGGTGTCGAACACCGGGGAGCTGTTTTTT.

The chain uses TRBV18 and TRBJ2-3; unclear D gene. The CDR3 sequence is 12 residues long. The V end was cut by 3 bases, the J end by 4 bases, with 5 bases between. Germline V gives CDR1 KGHSH, CDR2 LQKENI. CDR3 coding DNA: TGTGCCAGCTCACCCTCTTCAGATACGCAGTATTTT. It is translated as CASSPSSDTQYF. Full variable domain (remainder filled in from reference TRBV18 and TRBJ2-3): NAGVMQNPRHLVRRRGQEARLRCSPMKGHSHVYWYRQLPEEGLKFMVYLQKENIIDESGMPKERFSAEFPKEGPSILRIQQVVRGDSAAYFCASSPSSDTQYFGPGTRLTVL.

This sequence joins TRBV10-1 and TRBJ1-2, with 10 bases that match TRBD1. The length of the CDR3 is 19 residues. Germline V gene lookup returns CDR1 WNHNN and CDR2 SYGVQD (reference sequence). J was trimmed by 3 bases and V by 7 bases; bases with no gene match: 20. The CDR3 nucleotides are TGCGCCAGCATCAAGTGGGAGCGGGACAGGGGAAACGGCGACTATGGCTACACCTTC. Residues: CASIKWERDRGNGDYGYTF.

There are many counts of this clonotype. The V and J genes are TRBV2 and TRBJ1-1, with D tentatively TRBD1 (5 bases). This CDR3 comprises 13 residues. Trimming shortened V by 1 base and J by 5 bases, and 8 bases separated the two germline ends. Germline assignment: CDR1 SNHLY and CDR2 FYNNEI. DNA for the CDR3: TGTGCCAGCAGTGAAGGGGGGGGGACTGAAGCTTTCTTT. Its protein is CASSEGGGTEAFF.

This clonotype has only a few counts. The chain joins TRBV7-9 to TRBJ2-2; 8 bases map to TRBD1. The CDR3 spans 16 residues. V was pared by 2 bases and J by 0 bases, with 2 bases of the junction left unmatched. Germline V gene data show CDR1 as SEHNR and CDR2 as FQNEAQ (reference sequence). In nucleotides, the CDR3 is TGTGCCAGCAGCTTAACGGGACAGGCGAACACCGGGGAGCTGTTTTTT. It yields the protein CASSLTGQANTGELFF.

This clonotype was picked up a small number of times. The rearrangement joins TRBV30 to TRBJ2-2; D unresolved. The CDR3 is made up of 13 amino acids. Germline loops: CDR1 GTSNPN, CDR2 SVGIG (reference sequence). Trimming cost V 1 base and J 5 bases, with 8 bases left between them. The CDR3 loop is CAWSGPRTGELFF. The CDR3 DNA reads as TGTGCCTGGAGTGGGCCGAGGACCGGGGAGCTGTTTTTT. Filled out from reference TRBV30 and TRBJ2-2, the complete variable domain reads SQTIHQWPATLVQPVGSPLSLECTVEGTSNPNLYWYRQAAGRGLQLLFYSVGIGQISSEVPQNLSASRPQDRQFILSSKKLLLSDSGFYLCAWSGPRTGELFFGEGSRLTVL.

In this sample, this clonotype turned up a few times. The rearrangement joins TRBV7-8 to TRBJ2-5; D is possibly TRBD1 or TRBD2 (5 bases each). The CDR3 is made up of 16 amino acids. The germline V gene has CDR1 SGHVS and CDR2 FQNEAQ. Trimming pared 1 base from V and 1 base from J, leaving 13 bases between. The CDR3 region is CASSLETQGVQETQYF. The CDR3 bases are TGTGCCAGCAGCTTAGAAACGCAGGGAGTCCAAGAGACCCAGTACTTC.

This clonotype was seen ten or more times. V usage is TRBV20-1 and J usage is TRBJ2-1, with D uncertain. Trimming shortened V by 5 bases and J by 10 bases, and 12 bases separated the two germline ends. The germline V gene has CDR1 DFQATT and CDR2 SNEGSKA (reference sequence). This CDR3 is built from 11 residues. For the CDR3, the DNA is TGCAGTGCTGGCCCTCGCAGGGAGCAGTTCTTC. Translating it yields CSAGPRREQFF.

This chain connects TRBV27 to TRBJ1-4, with D perhaps TRBD1 (6 bases). The V and J ends lost 6 bases and 2 bases respectively, with 28 bases between them. This CDR3 is 20 amino acids long. Germline V lookup: CDR1 MNHEY, CDR2 SMNVEV (reference sequence). The CDR3 loop reads CASSPRGRGRILTTNEKLFF. The CDR3 nucleotides read TGTGCCAGCAGCCCCAGGGGCAGGGGAAGAATTTTGACCACTAATGAAAAACTGTTTTTT.

Turning to this clonotype: A read error may explain this, as a much larger clone is one base away. The conserved closing phenylalanine or tryptophan is absent in this CDR3, likely reflecting a read error. The rearrangement links TRBV29-1 to TRBJ1-1, with 8 bases lining up with TRBD1. Trimming took 8 bases from V and 6 from J; bases not matched to a gene: 14. CDR1 and CDR2 from the germline V gene are SQVTM and ANQGSEA. The CDR3 runs 14 residues. In nucleotides, the CDR3 is TGCAGCTCCCGCGGGGCGACGACAGGGGCTGAAGCTTTCTGT. Translated, it gives CSSRGATTGAEAFC.

This clonotype was recorded many times. This chain joins TRBV5-1 and TRBJ2-2; D remains ambiguous. This CDR3 contains 15 residues. Looked up from germline, CDR1 is SGHRS and CDR2 is YFSETQ. Trimming shortened V by 2 bases and J by 4 bases, and 12 bases separated the two germline ends. This chain's CDR3 is CASSLVGEATGELFF. For the CDR3, the DNA is TGCGCCAGCAGCTTAGTTGGAGAGGCCACCGGGGAGCTGTTTTTT.

This clonotype was recorded many times. The chain couples TRBV20-1 to TRBJ2-7; possible D gene TRBD2, 5 bases. The CDR3 sequence is 17 residues long. Germline CDR1 is DFQATT and CDR2 is SNEGSKA (reference sequence). V lost 0 bases and J 0 bases, leaving 18 bases between the germline ends. The CDR3 protein is CSARDLGYGDFSYEQYF. CDR3 DNA: TGCAGTGCTAGAGATTTGGGTTACGGGGATTTCTCCTACGAGCAGTACTTC.

This clonotype has at least ten counts. The chain employs TRBV12-3 or TRBV12-4 and TRBJ2-2; 8 positions match TRBD2. The CDR3 sequence is 15 residues long. J lost 2 bases, V lost 6 bases, and 5 bases had no gene match. This CDR3 reads CASSSGGSNTGELFF. The CDR3 coding sequence is TGTGCCAGCAGCTCGGGGGGGTCCAACACCGGGGAGCTGTTTTTT.

A few counts support this clonotype. This chain uses TRBV19 with TRBJ1-1; D might be TRBD1 (5 bases). Germline CDR1 reads LNHDA; CDR2 reads SQIVND (reference sequence). The CDR3 has 14 residues. V was cut by 8 bases and J by 2 bases, with 15 bases left in between. CDR3 amino acids: CASSRVGENTEAFF. The CDR3 DNA is TGTGCCAGTTCGAGGGTAGGGGAAAACACTGAAGCTTTCTTT.

This clonotype was seen many times. The rearrangement uses TRBV5-1 and TRBJ2-7; 11 bases agree with TRBD2. The trim removed 0 bases at V and 5 bases at J, leaving 4 bases unmatched. Germline V CDR1 and CDR2: SGHRS, YFSETQ. There are 15 residues in the CDR3. The CDR3 is CASSLEGLAADEQYF. In nucleotides, the CDR3 is TGCGCCAGCAGCTTGGAGGGACTAGCGGCGGACGAGCAGTACTTC.

This clonotype was seen more than once but under ten times. Relative to the germline gene, one junction end is altered; a read error may explain this. The chain employs TRBV7-8 and TRBJ2-3; no clear D gene. Germline lookup yields CDR1 SGHVS and CDR2 FQNEAQ. This CDR3 contains 13 residues. The chain's CDR3 is CASSVAGTDTQYF. The CDR3 bases are TGTGCCAGCAGCGTAGCCGGCACAGATACGCAGTATTTT.